This TCR beta chain was sequenced during a study of memory CD4+ T cells and cytomegalovirus serostatus. Whole-study findings and limits: Repertoires predicted CMV serostatus with median bootstrapped AUC of about 0.94.

Single viable CD3+CD4+CD8-CD45RO+ cells were sorted as the memory CD4+ T cells. The germline V and J ends were trimmed by 5 bases and 2 bases, with 13 bases remaining between them. The CDR3 consists of 15 residues. Germline V gene sequence: CDR1 PRHDT, CDR2 FYEKMQ (reference sequence). This clone was detected once. Its antigen is undetermined. The method was immunoSEQ multiplex PCR; TCRdb's version includes in-frame clones alone and lacks a portion of them. The sample carries some 57,000 clones, over 75% recorded once. The sequenced sample consisted of memory CD4+ T cells from blood. The origin of this receptor is an adult in good health and CMV-seronegative. The V gene is TRBV13, the J gene TRBJ2-1, with TRBD2 as a possible D gene (7 bases). CDR3 residues: CASSIRGGPYNEQFF. The DNA for the CDR3 is TGTGCCAGCAGCATAAGGGGGGGCCCCTACAATGAGCAGTTCTTC.